Listed below are T cell receptor beta chains from one sample, sequenced in a study of blood T cells in healthy people across ages. TCRdb called the 5' RACE reads again in MiXCR, with one record for every CDR3 protein. The sample lists 1.5 million to 2 million distinct CDR3 sequences, approximately 28% occurring once. Sequencing was done on a sample of blood. The receptors originated from a woman aged 30 to 39 in good health. The CDR3 runs from the conserved cysteine through the conserved F or W. A D gene is named only where the DNA matches it firmly. Only some rows state a clone size, as once, few, many or a class for expanded clones.

D gene: TRBD2; V gene: TRBV29-1; clone size: many; J gene: TRBJ2-1; CDR3 DNA: TGCAGCGCGACAACTAGCGGGAGGGCCAATGAGCAGTTCTTC; CDR3 protein: CSATTSGRANEQFF
D gene: .; V gene: TRBV6-5; clone size: few; J gene: TRBJ1-2; CDR3 DNA: TGTGCCAGCAGGTCCGGGACACTCCTCTCAGGGGGCTACACCTTC; CDR3 protein: CASRSGTLLSGGYTF
D gene: TRBD1; V gene: TRBV7-2; clone size: few; J gene: TRBJ2-7; CDR3 DNA: TGTGCCAGCAGCACAGCGGGACAGGGGCTCTACGAGCAGTACTTC; CDR3 protein: CASSTAGQGLYEQYF
D gene: .; V gene: TRBV4-1; clone size: .; J gene: TRBJ1-1; CDR3 DNA: TGCGCCAGCAGCCCTCCAGGGAAAGGGGGAACTGAAGCTTTCTTT; CDR3 protein: CASSPPGKGGTEAFF
D gene: .; V gene: TRBV20-1; clone size: .; J gene: TRBJ1-2; CDR3 DNA: TGCAGTGCTCACAGGGATGCCTATGGCTACACCTTC; CDR3 protein: CSAHRDAYGYTF
D gene: .; V gene: TRBV5-5; clone size: few; J gene: TRBJ2-5; CDR3 DNA: TGTGCCGGCAGCTTAAGAGGCGTCTACCTAGGGACCCAGTACTTC; CDR3 protein: CAGSLRGVYLGTQYF
D gene: .; V gene: TRBV20-1; clone size: .; J gene: TRBJ2-3; CDR3 DNA: TGCAGTGCTAGAGAATCAATCGGGCGGGATACGCAGTATTTT; CDR3 protein: CSARESIGRDTQYF
D gene: .; V gene: TRBV6-6; clone size: many; J gene: TRBJ1-3; CDR3 DNA: TGTGCCAGCAGCACCTCGAAAGGAAACACCATATATTTT; CDR3 protein: CASSTSKGNTIYF
D gene: .; V gene: TRBV3-1; clone size: few; J gene: TRBJ2-5; CDR3 DNA: TGTGCCAGCAGCCAAGATTCAGGGGAAGGAGAGACCCAGTACTTC; CDR3 protein: CASSQDSGEGETQYF
D gene: .; V gene: TRBV12-5; clone size: .; J gene: TRBJ1-1; CDR3 DNA: TGTGCTAGTGGTCGACACGGGGCTGAAGCTTTCTTT; CDR3 protein: CASGRHGAEAFF
D gene: TRBD1; V gene: TRBV11-2; clone size: .; J gene: TRBJ1-2; CDR3 DNA: TGTGCCAGCAGCTCAGGACCACCTCGGGGACAGCTCCCTTCCTCTAGCGGCTACACCTTC; CDR3 protein: CASSSGPPRGQLPSSSGYTF
D gene: .; V gene: TRBV3-1; clone size: .; J gene: TRBJ1-2; CDR3 DNA: TGTGCCAGCAGCCGGGACGCGGGGGAATATGGCTACACCTTC; CDR3 protein: CASSRDAGEYGYTF
D gene: .; V gene: TRBV15; clone size: .; J gene: TRBJ2-1; CDR3 DNA: TGTGCCACCAGCAGAGCGCCGGGACTCACCTACAATGAGCAGTTCTTC; CDR3 protein: CATSRAPGLTYNEQFF
D gene: TRBD2; V gene: TRBV11-2; clone size: many; J gene: TRBJ2-1; CDR3 DNA: TGTGCCAGCAGCTTATATGCGGGGGGCCTGTCCAATGAGCAGTTCTTC; CDR3 protein: CASSLYAGGLSNEQFF
D gene: .; V gene: TRBV5-5; clone size: few; J gene: TRBJ1-5; CDR3 DNA: TGTGCCAGCAGCTCGGACAGACCCAATCAGCCCCAGCATTTT; CDR3 protein: CASSSDRPNQPQHF
D gene: .; V gene: TRBV12-3/TRBV12-4; clone size: .; J gene: TRBJ2-3; CDR3 DNA: TGTGCCAGCACCCCGGACGGAATGAAGGCAGATACGCAGTATTTT; CDR3 protein: CASTPDGMKADTQYF
D gene: TRBD2; V gene: TRBV19; clone size: few; J gene: TRBJ2-4; CDR3 DNA: TGTGCCAGTAGTAGAATTAGCGGGGGGGCCACGGACATTCAGTACTTC; CDR3 protein: CASSRISGGATDIQYF
D gene: TRBD1; V gene: TRBV5-1; clone size: few; J gene: TRBJ2-1; CDR3 DNA: TGCGCCAGCAGCTTGGAAGTGGACAGGGTATACAATGAGCAGTTCTTC; CDR3 protein: CASSLEVDRVYNEQFF
D gene: .; V gene: TRBV21-1; clone size: .; J gene: TRBJ2-3; CDR3 DNA: TGTGCCAGCAGCAAAGATGTCGGATTAGCAGATACGCAGTATTTT; CDR3 protein: CASSKDVGLADTQYF
D gene: .; V gene: TRBV29-1; clone size: many; J gene: TRBJ2-1; CDR3 DNA: TGCAGCCCGAGGATGGTGGACGACAATGAGCAGTTCTTC; CDR3 protein: CSPRMVDDNEQFF
D gene: TRBD1; V gene: TRBV7-2; clone size: .; J gene: TRBJ2-1; CDR3 DNA: TGTGCCAGCAGCTTAGGAGGCGTGGCAGGGGGCTTTAGCTATGAGCAGTTCTTC; CDR3 protein: CASSLGGVAGGFSYEQFF
D gene: .; V gene: TRBV4-3; clone size: few; J gene: TRBJ2-1; CDR3 DNA: TGCGCCAGCAGCCAAGATATAGTGTCACTTCGCTCCTACAATGAGCAGTTCTTC; CDR3 protein: CASSQDIVSLRSYNEQFF
D gene: .; V gene: TRBV20-1; clone size: many; J gene: TRBJ2-7; CDR3 DNA: TGCAGTGCTGGCGCCCCCCCGGTGAGTAGCGGAAGCTCCTACGAGCAGTACTTC; CDR3 protein: CSAGAPPVSSGSSYEQYF
D gene: .; V gene: TRBV20-1; clone size: few; J gene: TRBJ1-2; CDR3 DNA: TGCAGTGCCTTTATACCCTGGGGCTACACCTTC; CDR3 protein: CSAFIPWGYTF
D gene: .; V gene: TRBV5-1; clone size: .; J gene: TRBJ1-5; CDR3 DNA: TGCGCCAGCAGAGAAAGGGATGGTCAGCCCCAGCATTTT; CDR3 protein: CASRERDGQPQHF
D gene: .; V gene: TRBV5-1; clone size: few; J gene: TRBJ1-5; CDR3 DNA: TGCGCCAGACCCCGGCGACCCCAGCATTTT; CDR3 protein: CARPRRPQHF
D gene: .; V gene: TRBV29-1; clone size: few; J gene: TRBJ2-1; CDR3 DNA: TGCAGCGTTGAAGATTGGGTGAATGAGCAGTTCTTC; CDR3 protein: CSVEDWVNEQFF
D gene: .; V gene: TRBV5-1; clone size: .; J gene: TRBJ2-6; CDR3 DNA: TGCGCCAGCAGCTTGGCGGGGATTGGGGCCAACGTCCGGACTTTC; CDR3 protein: CASSLAGIGANVRTF
D gene: .; V gene: TRBV20-1; clone size: .; J gene: TRBJ2-3; CDR3 DNA: TGCAGTGCTAGTGACAGGAGCACAGATACGCAGTATTTT; CDR3 protein: CSASDRSTDTQYF
D gene: .; V gene: TRBV20-1; clone size: .; J gene: TRBJ2-3; CDR3 DNA: TGCAGTGCTCGGACCCCTGAGGATACGCGGTATTTT; CDR3 protein: CSARTPEDTRYF
D gene: .; V gene: TRBV28; clone size: many; J gene: TRBJ2-4; CDR3 DNA: TGTGCCAGCAGTTCCGCCTGGAGTATGGGGCCGCGAGCCAAAAACATTCAGTACTTC; CDR3 protein: CASSSAWSMGPRAKNIQYF
D gene: .; V gene: TRBV10-3; clone size: many; J gene: TRBJ2-5; CDR3 DNA: TGTGCCATCAGTGAAAACGGTCAAGAGACCCAGTACTTC; CDR3 protein: CAISENGQETQYF
D gene: TRBD2; V gene: TRBV3-1; clone size: .; J gene: TRBJ2-1; CDR3 DNA: TGTGCCAGCAAGGCTAGCGGGATTGATGAGCAGTTCTTC; CDR3 protein: CASKASGIDEQFF
D gene: .; V gene: TRBV4-2; clone size: .; J gene: TRBJ2-5; CDR3 DNA: TGTGCCAGCAGCCTGTACCGGGGCGCGAGGGAGACCCAGTACTTC; CDR3 protein: CASSLYRGARETQYF
D gene: .; V gene: TRBV15; clone size: .; J gene: TRBJ1-5; CDR3 DNA: TGTGCCACCAGCAGAGCTGCGGGAAGCAATCAGCCCCAGCATTTT; CDR3 protein: CATSRAAGSNQPQHF
D gene: .; V gene: TRBV29-1; clone size: many; J gene: TRBJ1-2; CDR3 DNA: TGCAGCGTTGAGCGGCTCCAGCGTGGCTACACCTTC; CDR3 protein: CSVERLQRGYTF
D gene: TRBD2; V gene: TRBV9; clone size: many; J gene: TRBJ2-7; CDR3 DNA: TGTGCCAGCAGCTTGAGAAGCGGGATAGCTGTCGAGCAGTACTTC; CDR3 protein: CASSLRSGIAVEQYF
D gene: TRBD1; V gene: TRBV12-3/TRBV12-4; clone size: many; J gene: TRBJ2-1; CDR3 DNA: TGTGCCAGCAGTTTATCGGCAGGGGGGCAGTTCTTC; CDR3 protein: CASSLSAGGQFF
D gene: .; V gene: TRBV5-1; clone size: few; J gene: TRBJ1-2; CDR3 DNA: TGCGCCAGCAGCTTGAAGCCTAGCGTAGAGGGCTATGGCTACACCTTC; CDR3 protein: CASSLKPSVEGYGYTF
D gene: .; V gene: TRBV12-3/TRBV12-4; clone size: .; J gene: TRBJ2-3; CDR3 DNA: TGTGCCAGCAGTCCTCCCGCGGACCCCACAGATACGCAGTATTTT; CDR3 protein: CASSPPADPTDTQYF
D gene: TRBD1; V gene: TRBV6-6; clone size: few; J gene: TRBJ2-4; CDR3 DNA: TGTGCCAGCAGTAGCTCCGGGACAGGGGAGAACATTCAGTACTTC; CDR3 protein: CASSSSGTGENIQYF
D gene: TRBD1; V gene: TRBV5-1; clone size: .; J gene: TRBJ1-1; CDR3 DNA: TGCGCCAGCAGCGAGGACAGGGGGCAATTACCCACTGAAGCTTTCTTT; CDR3 protein: CASSEDRGQLPTEAFF
D gene: .; V gene: TRBV19; clone size: many; J gene: TRBJ2-7; CDR3 DNA: TGTGCCAGTAGTATAGCGGGGGCCTACGAGCAGTACTTC; CDR3 protein: CASSIAGAYEQYF
D gene: .; V gene: TRBV9; clone size: few; J gene: TRBJ2-1; CDR3 DNA: TGTGCCAGCAGCGTAACAGCCGACTCATCCCTCTACAATGAGCAGTTCTTC; CDR3 protein: CASSVTADSSLYNEQFF
D gene: .; V gene: TRBV29-1; clone size: .; J gene: TRBJ1-1; CDR3 DNA: TGCAGCGCTGCTGGGGTCGGGTACACTGAAGCTTTCTTT; CDR3 protein: CSAAGVGYTEAFF
D gene: .; V gene: TRBV12-3/TRBV12-4; clone size: .; J gene: TRBJ2-7; CDR3 DNA: TGTGCCAGCAGTTTCCAATACGGACAGCGACCTCACTACGAGCAGTACTTC; CDR3 protein: CASSFQYGQRPHYEQYF
D gene: TRBD2; V gene: TRBV5-1; clone size: .; J gene: TRBJ2-3; CDR3 DNA: TGCGCCAGCAGCTTGGGACTAGCGGGGGGGCTGGATACGCAGTATTTT; CDR3 protein: CASSLGLAGGLDTQYF
D gene: .; V gene: TRBV28; clone size: .; J gene: TRBJ2-1; CDR3 DNA: TGTGCCAGCACTTTCACAGGGTTGGGCAATGAGCAGTTCTTC; CDR3 protein: CASTFTGLGNEQFF
D gene: TRBD1; V gene: TRBV7-7; clone size: .; J gene: TRBJ1-1; CDR3 DNA: TGTGCCAGCAGCCCCCTCAAGACAGGGGGCCCTGAAGCTTTCTTT; CDR3 protein: CASSPLKTGGPEAFF
D gene: TRBD2; V gene: TRBV6-5; clone size: .; J gene: TRBJ2-3; CDR3 DNA: TGTGCCAGCAGTGCCCCTTTAGCGGGGGGGCGTACAGATACGCAGTATTTT; CDR3 protein: CASSAPLAGGRTDTQYF
D gene: .; V gene: TRBV6-6; clone size: .; J gene: TRBJ2-2; CDR3 DNA: TGTGCCAGCAGTTGGGGCAGTAACACCGGGGAGCTGTTTTTT; CDR3 protein: CASSWGSNTGELFF
D gene: TRBD1; V gene: TRBV6-2/TRBV6-3; clone size: .; J gene: TRBJ1-5; CDR3 DNA: TGTGCCAGCAGTTTCTCAGGCAGGGGGCCTCAGCCCCAGCATTTT; CDR3 protein: CASSFSGRGPQPQHF
D gene: .; V gene: TRBV10-1; clone size: .; J gene: TRBJ2-3; CDR3 DNA: TGCGCCAGCAGTGCTAGCGCCTCGGCGGATACGCAGTATTTT; CDR3 protein: CASSASASADTQYF
D gene: .; V gene: TRBV20-1; clone size: few; J gene: TRBJ1-2; CDR3 DNA: TGCAGTGCTACCCTGGGGCAGGACTATGGCTACACCTTC; CDR3 protein: CSATLGQDYGYTF
D gene: TRBD2; V gene: TRBV9; clone size: .; J gene: TRBJ2-1; CDR3 DNA: TGTGCCAGCAGCGTCCTAGGTGGTGGAGGCGGGAGGGCCAGGAATGAGCAGTTCTTC; CDR3 protein: CASSVLGGGGGRARNEQFF